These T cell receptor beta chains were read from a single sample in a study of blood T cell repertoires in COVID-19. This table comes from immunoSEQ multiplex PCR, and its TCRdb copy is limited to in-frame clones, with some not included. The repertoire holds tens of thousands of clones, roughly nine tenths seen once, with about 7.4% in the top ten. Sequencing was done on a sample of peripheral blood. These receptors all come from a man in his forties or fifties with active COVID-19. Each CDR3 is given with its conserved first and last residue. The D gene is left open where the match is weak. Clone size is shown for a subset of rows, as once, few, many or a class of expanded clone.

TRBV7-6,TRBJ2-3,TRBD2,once,CASSLAGGNTDTQYF,TGTGCCAGCAGCTTAGCGGGGGGGAATACAGATACGCAGTATTTT
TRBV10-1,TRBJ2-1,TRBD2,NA,CASSETSGAYNEQFF,TGCGCCAGCAGTGAGACTAGCGGGGCCTACAATGAGCAGTTCTTC
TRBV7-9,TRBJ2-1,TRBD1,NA,CASSLGTGFSYNEQFF,TGTGCCAGCAGCTTAGGGACAGGGTTCTCCTACAATGAGCAGTTCTTC
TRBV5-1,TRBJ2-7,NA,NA,CASSLAGERYEQYF,TGCGCCAGCAGCTTGGCAGGGGAGCGGTACGAGCAGTACTTC
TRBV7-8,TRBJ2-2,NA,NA,CASSLRTDLAGELFF,TGTGCCAGCAGCTTACGGACAGACCTGGCGGGGGAGCTGTTTTTT
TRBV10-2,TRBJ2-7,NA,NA,CATLDRPEQYF,TGCGCCACCCTAGACCGCCCCGAGCAGTACTTC
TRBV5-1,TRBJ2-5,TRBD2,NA,CASSWTSGGNQETQYF,TGCGCCAGCAGCTGGACTAGCGGGGGGAACCAAGAGACCCAGTACTTC
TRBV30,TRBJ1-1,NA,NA,CAWSAGPLGRAFF,TGTGCCTGGAGCGCCGGGCCCCTGGGGAGAGCTTTCTTT
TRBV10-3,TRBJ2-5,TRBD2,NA,CAISVGLADQETQYF,TGTGCCATCAGTGTTGGACTAGCGGACCAAGAGACCCAGTACTTC
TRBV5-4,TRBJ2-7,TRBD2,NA,CASSLGLAGAYEQYF,TGTGCCAGCAGCTTGGGTCTAGCGGGGGCCTACGAGCAGTACTTC
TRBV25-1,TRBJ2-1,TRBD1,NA,CASSGRGTGAYNEQFF,TGTGCCAGCAGTGGCCGAGGGACAGGGGCATACAATGAGCAGTTCTTC
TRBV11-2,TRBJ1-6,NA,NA,CASSDREEALHF,TGTGCCAGCAGCGACCGGGAGGAAGCCCTCCACTTT
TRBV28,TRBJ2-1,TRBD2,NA,CASSTTSGFFYNEQFF,TGTGCCAGCAGTACGACTAGCGGGTTCTTCTACAATGAGCAGTTCTTC
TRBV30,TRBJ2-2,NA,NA,CAWTVQGYTGELFF,TGTGCCTGGACGGTGCAGGGGTACACCGGGGAGCTGTTTTTT
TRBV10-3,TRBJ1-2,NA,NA,CAITKGGADYGYTF,TGTGCCATCACCAAAGGGGGAGCGGATTATGGCTACACCTTC
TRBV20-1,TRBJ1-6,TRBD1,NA,CSASEGAPHNSPLHF,TGCAGTGCTAGTGAGGGGGCCCCTCATAATTCACCCCTCCACTTT
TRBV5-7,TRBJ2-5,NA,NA,CASRPPRWDQETQYF,TGTGCCAGCAGACCGCCCAGGTGGGACCAAGAGACCCAGTACTTC
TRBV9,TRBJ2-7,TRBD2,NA,CASSREASGGYEQYF,TGTGCCAGCAGCCGGGAGGCTAGCGGGGGCTACGAGCAGTACTTC
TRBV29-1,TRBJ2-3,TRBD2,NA,CSSGLAGDYTDTQYF,TGCAGCTCGGGACTAGCGGGGGATTACACAGATACGCAGTATTTT
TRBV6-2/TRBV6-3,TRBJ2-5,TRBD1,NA,CASSIRGQNKETQYF,TGTGCCAGCAGTATACGGGGACAGAATAAAGAGACCCAGTACTTC
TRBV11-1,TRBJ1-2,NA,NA,CASSPGFEGYTF,TGTGCCAGCAGTCCAGGGTTTGAAGGCTACACCTTC
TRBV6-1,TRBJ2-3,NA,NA,CASSEARLRPDTQYF,TGTGCCAGCAGTGAAGCCAGGTTACGCCCGGATACGCAGTATTTT
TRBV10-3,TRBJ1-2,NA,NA,CAISEGRGDRNYGYTF,TGTGCCATCAGTGAGGGGCGTGGTGACCGAAACTATGGCTACACCTTC
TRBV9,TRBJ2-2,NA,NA,CASSVVGVPGELFF,TGTGCCAGCAGCGTAGTAGGGGTCCCCGGGGAGCTGTTTTTT
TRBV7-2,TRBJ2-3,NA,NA,CASSSDRASTDTQYF,TGTGCCAGCAGCTCGGACAGAGCTAGCACAGATACGCAGTATTTT
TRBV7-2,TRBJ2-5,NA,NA,CASSPQETQYF,TGTGCCAGCAGCCCACAAGAGACCCAGTACTTC